Shown below are 30 T cell receptor beta chains from a single sample sequenced in a study of blood T cell repertoires in COVID-19. Here immunoSEQ multiplex PCR was the method, and the copy in TCRdb shows in-frame clones only, minus some. The sample yields 170,000 or so clones, around nine tenths seen once. Sequenced: peripheral blood. The receptors derive from a woman in her sixties or seventies with COVID-19, enrolled during active disease.

The CDR3, as DNA: TGTGCCATCAGTGAGTCGAGGACTAGCGGGGATACGCAGTATTTT. This gives the protein CAISESRTSGDTQYF. This chain connects TRBV10-3 to TRBJ2-3; TRBD2 agrees at 11 bases. CDR1 and CDR2 from the germline V gene are ENHRY and SYGVKD. This CDR3 has 15 residues. J lost 6 bases, V lost 0 bases, and 2 bases had no gene match.

The CDR3 spells CASSIDLASGTYEQYF. CDR3 nucleotides: TGTGCCAGTAGTATAGATTTGGCTAGCGGGACGTACGAGCAGTACTTC. The chain couples TRBV19 to TRBJ2-7, with TRBD2 identical over 9 bases. The CDR3 runs to 16 residues. CDR1 LNHDA and CDR2 SQIVND come from the germline V gene (reference sequence). V was pared by 0 bases and J by 4 bases, with 7 bases of the junction left unmatched.

V gene TRBV4-1 combines with J gene TRBJ2-1; 9 positions agree with TRBD2. Germline V CDR1 and CDR2: MGHRA, YSYEKL. The J segment lost 3 bases and the V segment lost 2 bases, leaving 8 bases of the junction unmatched. The CDR3 runs to 17 residues. CDR3 sequence reads: CASSQSLAGAFYNEQFF. In nucleotides, the CDR3 is TGCGCCAGCAGCCAATCGTTAGCGGGAGCTTTCTACAATGAGCAGTTCTTC.

In this sample, this clone turned up once. J is TRBJ2-4 and V is TRBV21-1; TRBD2 was called by the table and not checked on the DNA. TRBV21-1 is noted as a pseudogene. This CDR3 comprises 17 residues. The CDR3 region is CASSKRRVALAKNIQYF. The CDR3 DNA follows: TGTGCCAGCAGCAAACGGAGGGTCGCGTTAGCCAAAAACATTCAGTACTTC.

The genes are TRBV28 and TRBJ1-2; D not resolved. The CDR3 has 12 residues. Between the trimmed V and J ends, which lost 8 bases and 5 bases, there was a span of 12 bases. The germline V gene has CDR1 MDHEN and CDR2 SYDVKM. This chain's CDR3 is CASASTDYGYTF. As DNA, the CDR3 is TGTGCCAGCGCAAGCACAGATTATGGCTACACCTTC.

J is TRBJ2-5 and V is TRBV25-1; maybe TRBD2 (7 bases). CDR1 and CDR2 from the germline V gene are MGHDK and SYGVNS. This CDR3 is built from 13 residues. Trimming took off 7 bases at V and 4 bases at J, with 13 bases between the two ends. The CDR3 spells CASMGGGAETQYF. As DNA, the CDR3 is TGTGCCAGCATGGGAGGGGGGGCAGAGACCCAGTACTTC.

The rearrangement uses TRBV7-2 and TRBJ2-7; unclear D gene. The CDR3 totals 14 residues. Germline values: CDR1 SGHTA, CDR2 FQGNSA. Trimming shortened V by 0 bases and J by 2 bases, and 8 bases separated the two germline ends. The CDR3 region is CASSLAPFAYEQYF. The CDR3 DNA reads as TGTGCCAGCAGCTTAGCTCCCTTTGCCTACGAGCAGTACTTC.

J is TRBJ1-5 and V is TRBV5-1; the match to TRBD1 covers 10 bases. CDR3 length: 14 amino acids. After removal of 4 bases from V and 6 bases from J, the junction contained 4 bases not matched to a gene. Germline V gives CDR1 SGHRS, CDR2 YFSETQ. In DNA, the CDR3 is TGCGCCAGCAGCCCGGGACAGGGGAGTCAGCCCCAGCATTTT. It is translated as CASSPGQGSQPQHF.

The V gene is TRBV11-2, the J gene TRBJ2-1; a weak D match, TRBD1 (6 bases). Germline V lookup: CDR1 SGHAT, CDR2 FQNNGV. V dropped 5 bases and J dropped 2 bases, with 7 bases sitting between them. The CDR3 consists of 13 residues. CDR3 DNA: TGTGCCAGCAGCCAGGGGCCCTACAATGAGCAGTTCTTC. This gives the protein CASSQGPYNEQFF. Variable domain in full (rest from reference TRBV11-2 and TRBJ2-1): EAGVAQSPRYKIIEKRQSVAFWCNPISGHATLYWYQQILGQGPKLLIQFQNNGVVDDSQLPKDRFSAERLKGVDSTLKIQPAKLEDSAVYLCASSQGPYNEQFFGPGTRLTVL.

The chain carries TRBV6-1 and TRBJ2-7; 9 bases are a match to TRBD2. The trim removed 5 bases at V and 4 bases at J, leaving 6 bases unmatched. Germline V gene data show CDR1 as MNHNS and CDR2 as SASEGT. The CDR3 contains 14 residues. DNA of the CDR3: TGTGCCAGCAGTTTAGCGGGAGCCTCTTACGAGCAGTACTTC. Residues: CASSLAGASYEQYF.

The J gene is TRBJ1-4, the V gene TRBV27; 9 bases line up with TRBD1. Germline loops: CDR1 MNHEY, CDR2 SMNVEV (reference sequence). CDR3 length: 14 residues. Trimming removed 6 bases from V and 5 bases from J; junction bases left unmatched: 4. For the CDR3, the DNA is TGTGCCAGCAGAAGACAGGGGGAGAATGAAAAACTGTTTTTT. Protein sequence: CASRRQGENEKLFF.

The chain carries TRBV6-5 and TRBJ1-2; TRBD1 agrees at 9 bases. The CDR3 extends over 15 amino acids. After removal of 4 bases from V and 6 bases from J, the junction contained 9 bases not matched to a gene. CDR1 and CDR2 from the germline V gene are MNHEY and SVGAGI. The CDR3 loop is CASSSSGTGWNGYTF. CDR3 in DNA: TGTGCCAGCAGTTCTTCCGGGACAGGGTGGAATGGCTACACCTTC.

The chain joins TRBV6-2 or TRBV6-3 to TRBJ2-7; 7 bases fit TRBD2. Germline lookup yields CDR1 MNHEY and CDR2 SVGEGT. The CDR3 extends over 14 amino acids. Trimming at V came to 4 bases and at J to 6 bases, leaving 9 bases not matched to a gene. As DNA, the CDR3 is TGTGCCAGCAGTTTCTGGACTAGTACGGGCGAGCAGTACTTC. Translated, it gives CASSFWTSTGEQYF.

This rearrangement joins TRBV16 to TRBJ1-1; D not resolved. Germline V lookup: CDR1 KGHSY, CDR2 FQNENV. The CDR3 runs to 14 residues. Trimming took off 2 bases at V and 6 bases at J, with 13 bases between the two ends. The chain's CDR3 is CASSQMPGLSEAFF. The CDR3 DNA follows: TGTGCCAGCAGCCAAATGCCGGGGTTGTCTGAAGCTTTCTTT.

The chain carries TRBV6-1 and TRBJ1-2, with 12 bases identical to TRBD1. The CDR3 covers 15 residues. Losses at the gene ends were 2 bases for V and 6 bases for J; bases not matched to a gene: 4. From germline, CDR1 is MNHNS and CDR2 SASEGT. The CDR3 is CASSEPGQGADGYTF. The CDR3 region has the DNA TGTGCCAGCAGTGAACCGGGACAGGGGGCAGATGGCTACACCTTC.

This chain connects TRBV13 to TRBJ2-1; TRBD2 matches 8 bases. Trimming removed 1 base from V and 2 bases from J; junction bases left unmatched: 7. Germline V gene lookup returns CDR1 PRHDT and CDR2 FYEKMQ (reference sequence). This CDR3 is built from 17 residues. The CDR3 nucleotides are TGTGCCAGCAGCTTAGATCGGGGGGGCAGAACCTACAATGAGCAGTTCTTC. Its protein is CASSLDRGGRTYNEQFF.

In the case of this clone: The same CDR3 also results from other DNA sequences found in this sample. V is TRBV7-2 and J is TRBJ2-1; maybe TRBD1 (6 bases). The germline gives CDR1 SGHTA, CDR2 FQGNSA. Trimming removed 4 bases at V and 6 bases at J, with 10 bases between. CDR3 length: 13 residues. The CDR3 nucleotides are TGTGCCAGCAGCTCGGACAGTCTCAATGAGCAGTTCTTC. As protein: CASSSDSLNEQFF.

The J gene is TRBJ1-1, the V gene TRBV6-2 or TRBV6-3; 9 positions agree with TRBD1. CDR1 is MNHEY and CDR2 is SVGEGT in the germline V gene. The trim removed 5 bases at V and 11 bases at J, leaving 18 bases unmatched. CDR3 length equals 16 residues. The CDR3 here is CASSRGGTGPKKAAFF. The CDR3 DNA is TGTGCCAGCAGTAGGGGTGGGACAGGGCCCAAAAAGGCGGCTTTCTTT.

V gene TRBV6-5 combines with J gene TRBJ2-5; 10 positions agree with TRBD1. This CDR3 region has 13 residues. Trimming cost V 7 bases and J 5 bases; bases outside gene matches: 4. Germline lookup yields CDR1 MNHEY and CDR2 SVGAGI. This chain's CDR3 is CASKSTGGETQYF. CDR3 coding DNA: TGTGCCAGCAAGTCGACAGGGGGCGAGACCCAGTACTTC.

This rearrangement joins TRBV29-1 to TRBJ1-1, with D possibly TRBD1 on 5 matching bases. The CDR3 is 12 amino acids. Germline CDR1 reads SQVTM; CDR2 reads ANQGSEA. Trimming cost V 6 bases and J 7 bases, with 15 bases left between them. CDR3 coding DNA: TGCAGCGTAAAGAGACTTACAGGTGAAGCTTTCTTT. This translates into CSVKRLTGEAFF.

This clone was seen just once. The chain couples TRBV9 to TRBJ2-3, with 11 bases aligning to TRBD2. After removal of 4 bases from V and 5 bases from J, the junction contained 6 bases not matched to a gene. The CDR3 contains 15 residues. Germline-derived CDR1 and CDR2 are SGDLS and YYNGEE. The CDR3 DNA sequence: TGTGCCAGCAGCACTTTAGCGGGAGGGGGAGATACGCAGTATTTT. Translating gives CASSTLAGGGDTQYF.

J is TRBJ2-5 and V is TRBV6-6; no firm D call. This CDR3 spans 13 amino acids. The V end lost 5 bases, the J end lost 5 bases, and 12 bases lay between the germline ends. The germline gives CDR1 MNHNY, CDR2 SVGAGI (reference sequence). CDR3 loop: CASSTPQSETQYF. Written as DNA, the CDR3 is TGTGCCAGCAGTACCCCCCAGTCCGAGACCCAGTACTTC.

The chain couples TRBV6-5 to TRBJ2-2; 10 nucleotides line up with TRBD1. Germline assignment: CDR1 MNHEY and CDR2 SVGAGI. This CDR3 has 14 amino acids. With V trimmed by 9 bases and J by 3 bases, 4 bases remained unmatched. CDR3 in amino acids: CASGGQGYTGELFF. The CDR3 DNA follows: TGTGCCAGTGGGGGACAGGGGTACACCGGGGAGCTGTTTTTT.

The chain combines TRBV5-1 with TRBJ1-5, with D tentatively TRBD1 (5 bases). CDR1 SGHRS and CDR2 YFSETQ come from the germline V gene. This CDR3 spans 15 amino acids. With 1 base removed from V and 0 bases from J, the gap between germline ends came to 8 bases. CDR3 nucleotide sequence: TGCGCCAGCAGCTTGTCGGGGGGTAGCAATCAGCCCCAGCATTTT. Translation: CASSLSGGSNQPQHF.

Here the CDR3 DNA reads TGTGCCAGTGCGGAACGACTGAACACTGAAGCTTTCTTT. It codes for CASAERLNTEAFF. This chain links TRBV6-5 with TRBJ1-1; D remains ambiguous. Germline loops: CDR1 MNHEY, CDR2 SVGAGI. CDR3 size: 13 residues. Trimming took off 9 bases at V and 0 bases at J, with 11 bases between the two ends.

This chain links TRBV4-3 with TRBJ2-6; D gene unclear. Germline CDR1 LGHNA, CDR2 YSLEER. Trimming removed 4 bases from V and 0 bases from J, with 7 bases in between. The CDR3 loop spans 15 amino acids. The CDR3 is CASSPYFSGANVLTF. CDR3 nucleotides: TGCGCCAGCAGCCCTTACTTCTCTGGGGCCAACGTCCTGACTTTC.

The gene calls are TRBV19 and TRBJ1-4, with 7 bases fitting TRBD1. The CDR3 is made up of 13 amino acids. CDR1 and CDR2 (germline): LNHDA, SQIVND (reference sequence). V lost 9 bases, J lost 8 bases, and 9 bases stayed unmatched. CDR3 sequence: CASTKGAQEKLFF. As DNA, the CDR3 is TGTGCCAGCACTAAGGGGGCGCAGGAAAAACTGTTTTTT.

The genes are TRBV5-8 and TRBJ2-7; 8 bases line up with TRBD2. J lost 3 bases, V lost 4 bases, and 9 bases had no gene match. The CDR3 is 15 residues long. Germline V CDR1 and CDR2: SGHTS, YDEGEE. The CDR3 sequence: CASSLTSGGSYEQYF. The CDR3 nucleotides read TGTGCCAGCAGCCTCACTAGCGGAGGGAGCTACGAGCAGTACTTC. Full variable domain (remainder filled in from reference TRBV5-8 and TRBJ2-7): EAGVTQSPTHLIKTRGQQATLRCSPISGHTSVYWYQQALGLGLQFLLWYDEGEERNRGNFPPRFSGRQFPNYSSELNVNALELEDSALYLCASSLTSGGSYEQYFGPGTRLTVT.

This sequence joins TRBV9 and TRBJ2-7, with TRBD2 as a possible D gene (6 bases). CDR1 and CDR2 from the germline V gene are SGDLS and YYNGEE. The CDR3 loop spans 14 amino acids. Trimming pared 0 bases from V and 3 bases from J, leaving 10 bases between. Written as DNA, the CDR3 is TGTGCCAGCAGCGTAGGTAGCGGCGGCTACGAGCAGTACTTC. This sequence encodes CASSVGSGGYEQYF. Complete variable domain (other parts from reference TRBV9 and TRBJ2-7): DSGVTQTPKHLITATGQRVTLRCSPRSGDLSVYWYQQSLDQGLQFLIQYYNGEERAKGNILERFSAQQFPDLHSELNLSSLELGDSALYFCASSVGSGGYEQYFGPGTRLTVT.

The genes are TRBV18 and TRBJ2-5; no firm D call. The CDR3 has 12 amino acids. Looked up from germline, CDR1 is KGHSH and CDR2 is LQKENI. The V and J ends lost 2 bases and 4 bases respectively, with 5 bases between them. CDR3 loop: CASSPVRETQYF. The CDR3 region has the DNA TGTGCCAGCTCACCAGTTCGAGAGACCCAGTACTTC.